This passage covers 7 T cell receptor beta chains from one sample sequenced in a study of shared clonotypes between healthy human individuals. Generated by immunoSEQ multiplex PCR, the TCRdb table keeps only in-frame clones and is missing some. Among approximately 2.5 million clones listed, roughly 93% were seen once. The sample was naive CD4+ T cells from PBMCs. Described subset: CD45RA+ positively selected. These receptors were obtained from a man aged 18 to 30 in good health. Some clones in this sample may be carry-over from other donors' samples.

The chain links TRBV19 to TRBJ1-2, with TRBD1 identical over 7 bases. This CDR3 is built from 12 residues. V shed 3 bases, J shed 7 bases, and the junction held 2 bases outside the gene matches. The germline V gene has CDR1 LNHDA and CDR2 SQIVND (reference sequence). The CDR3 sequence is CASSMAGGGYTF. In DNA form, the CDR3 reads TGTGCCAGTAGTATGGCAGGGGGTGGCTACACCTTC.

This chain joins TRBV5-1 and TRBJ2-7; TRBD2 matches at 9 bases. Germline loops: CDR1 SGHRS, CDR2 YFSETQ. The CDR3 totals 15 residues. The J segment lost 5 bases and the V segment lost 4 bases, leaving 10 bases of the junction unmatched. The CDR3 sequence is CASSLTGTSSDEQYF. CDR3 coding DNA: TGCGCCAGCAGCCTAACCGGGACTAGCAGCGACGAGCAGTACTTC.

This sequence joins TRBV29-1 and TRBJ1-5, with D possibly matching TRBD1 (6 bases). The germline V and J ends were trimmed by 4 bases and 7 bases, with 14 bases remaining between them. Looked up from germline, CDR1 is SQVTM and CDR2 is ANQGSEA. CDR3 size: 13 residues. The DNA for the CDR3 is TGCAGCGTTGTGGCAGGGGCAGGACAGCCCCAGCATTTT. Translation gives CSVVAGAGQPQHF.

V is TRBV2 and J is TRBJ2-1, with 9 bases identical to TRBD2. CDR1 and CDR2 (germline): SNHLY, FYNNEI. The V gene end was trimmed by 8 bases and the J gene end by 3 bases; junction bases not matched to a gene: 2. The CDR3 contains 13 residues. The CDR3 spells CASLAGIYNEQFF. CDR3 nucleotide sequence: TGTGCCAGCCTAGCGGGAATCTACAATGAGCAGTTCTTC.

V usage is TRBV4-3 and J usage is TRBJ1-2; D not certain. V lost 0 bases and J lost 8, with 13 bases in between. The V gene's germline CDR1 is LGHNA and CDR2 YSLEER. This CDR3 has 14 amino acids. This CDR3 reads CASSQDLDLGGYTF. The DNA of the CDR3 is TGCGCCAGCAGCCAAGATCTCGACTTAGGAGGCTACACCTTC.

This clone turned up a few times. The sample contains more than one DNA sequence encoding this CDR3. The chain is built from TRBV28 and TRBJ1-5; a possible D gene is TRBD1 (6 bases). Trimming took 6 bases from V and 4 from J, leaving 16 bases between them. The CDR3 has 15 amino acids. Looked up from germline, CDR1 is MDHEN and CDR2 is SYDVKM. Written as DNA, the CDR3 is TGTGCCAGCAGCCGCGGGGGCGTGGGGAATCAGCCCCAGCATTTT. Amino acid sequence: CASSRGGVGNQPQHF.

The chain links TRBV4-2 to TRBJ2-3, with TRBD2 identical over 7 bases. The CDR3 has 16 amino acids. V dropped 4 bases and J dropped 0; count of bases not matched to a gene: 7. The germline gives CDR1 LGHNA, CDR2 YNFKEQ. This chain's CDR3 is CASSRALAVSTDTQYF. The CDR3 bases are TGTGCCAGCAGCCGCGCCCTAGCGGTTAGCACAGATACGCAGTATTTT.